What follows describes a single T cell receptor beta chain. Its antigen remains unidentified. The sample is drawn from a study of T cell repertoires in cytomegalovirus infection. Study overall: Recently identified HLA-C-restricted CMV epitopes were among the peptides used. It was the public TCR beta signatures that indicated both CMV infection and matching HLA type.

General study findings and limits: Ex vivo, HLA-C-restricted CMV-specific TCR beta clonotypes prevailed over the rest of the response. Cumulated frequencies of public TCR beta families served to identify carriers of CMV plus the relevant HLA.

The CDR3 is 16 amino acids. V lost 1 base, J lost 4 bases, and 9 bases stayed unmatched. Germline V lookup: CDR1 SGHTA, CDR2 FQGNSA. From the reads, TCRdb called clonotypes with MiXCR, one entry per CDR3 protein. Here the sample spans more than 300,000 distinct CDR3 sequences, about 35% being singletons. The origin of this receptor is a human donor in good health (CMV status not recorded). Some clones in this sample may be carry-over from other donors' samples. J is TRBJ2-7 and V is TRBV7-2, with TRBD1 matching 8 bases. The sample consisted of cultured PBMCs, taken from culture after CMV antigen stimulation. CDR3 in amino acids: CASSLGPGQGAYEQYV. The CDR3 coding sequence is TGTGCCAGCAGCTTAGGCCCGGGGCAGGGGGCTTACGAGCAGTACGTC.